This T cell receptor (beta chain) was sequenced for a study of CD8+ T cells in alopecia areata. Across the whole study: Administration of oral tofacitinib to treated patients was at 5 to 10 mg twice daily.

Once RNA had been extracted, it was reverse transcribed into cDNA to act as the sequencing template. TCRdb's table, derived via immunoSEQ multiplex PCR, lists solely in-frame clones and lacks some. The repertoire holds over 150,000 clones, 60% to 70% seen once, with 0.65% to 0.7% in the top ten. Points on this clone: Its antigen is unknown.

From germline, CDR1 is SGHTA and CDR2 FQGNSA. V gave up 4 bases and J gave up 7 bases, with 23 bases separating them. CDR3 length: 17 residues. Study-level results: Treatment with tofacitinib significantly lowered scalp clonality and reduced expanded CD8+ clones among the top 100. Mice showed clearer TCR sharing than patients did, a gap that was possibly HLA-related.

Indicated treatment: oral pan-JAK inhibitor, 5-10 mg twice daily. Patients with alopecia areata provided lesional scalp punch biopsies as well as peripheral blood. Sample: CD4+ T cells sorted from blood, taken at week 4, from a patient treated with tofacitinib. This TCR was sampled from a human donor with alopecia areata. The V gene is TRBV7-2, the J gene TRBJ2-4; D may be TRBD2 (6 bases). The CDR3 bases are TGTGCCAGCAGCTCGGACTTCCTCGGGGGAGGAGGGAACATTCAGTACTTC. Translated: CASSSDFLGGGGNIQYF.